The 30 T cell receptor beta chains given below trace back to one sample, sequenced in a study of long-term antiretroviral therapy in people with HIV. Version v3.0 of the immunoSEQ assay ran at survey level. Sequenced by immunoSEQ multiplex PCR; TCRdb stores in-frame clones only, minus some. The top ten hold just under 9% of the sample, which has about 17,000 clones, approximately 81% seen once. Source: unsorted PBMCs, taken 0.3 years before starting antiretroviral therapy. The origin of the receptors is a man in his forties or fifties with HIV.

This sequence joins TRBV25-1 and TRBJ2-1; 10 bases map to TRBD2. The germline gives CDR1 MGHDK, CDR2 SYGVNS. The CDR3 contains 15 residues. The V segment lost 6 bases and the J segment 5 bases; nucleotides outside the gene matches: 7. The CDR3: CASSLAGDLNNEQFF. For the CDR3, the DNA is TGTGCCAGCAGCCTAGCGGGGGACCTTAACAATGAGCAGTTCTTC.

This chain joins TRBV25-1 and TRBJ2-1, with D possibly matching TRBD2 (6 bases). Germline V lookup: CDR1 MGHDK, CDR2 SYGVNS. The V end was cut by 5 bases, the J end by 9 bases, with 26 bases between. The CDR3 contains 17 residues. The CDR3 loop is CASSSPEGLQERTEQFF. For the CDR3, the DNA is TGTGCCAGCAGTTCTCCGGAGGGTCTACAGGAGAGGACTGAGCAGTTCTTC.

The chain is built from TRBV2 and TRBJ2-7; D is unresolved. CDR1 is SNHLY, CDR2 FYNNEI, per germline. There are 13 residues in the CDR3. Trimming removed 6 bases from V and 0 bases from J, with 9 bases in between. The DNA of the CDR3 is TGTGCCAGCAGGAAGGGCAGCTCCTACGAGCAGTACTTC. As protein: CASRKGSSYEQYF.

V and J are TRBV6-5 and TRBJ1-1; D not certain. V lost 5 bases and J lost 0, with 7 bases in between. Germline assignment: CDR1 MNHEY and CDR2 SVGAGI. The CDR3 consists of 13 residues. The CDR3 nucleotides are TGTGCCAGCAGTGGGGTTCTGAACACTGAAGCTTTCTTT. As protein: CASSGVLNTEAFF.

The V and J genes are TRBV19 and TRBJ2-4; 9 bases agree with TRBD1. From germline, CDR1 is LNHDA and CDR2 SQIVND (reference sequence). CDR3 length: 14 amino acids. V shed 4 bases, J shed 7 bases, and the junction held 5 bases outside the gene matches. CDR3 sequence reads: CASSNLGQGNIQYF. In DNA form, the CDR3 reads TGTGCCAGTAGTAACCTAGGACAGGGGAACATTCAGTACTTC.

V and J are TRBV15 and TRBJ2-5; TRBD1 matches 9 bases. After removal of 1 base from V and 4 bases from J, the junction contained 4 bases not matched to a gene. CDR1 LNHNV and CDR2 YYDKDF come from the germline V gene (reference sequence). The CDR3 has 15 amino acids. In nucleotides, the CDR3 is TGTGCCACCAGCAGAGGGGACAGGGATCCAGAGACCCAGTACTTC. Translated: CATSRGDRDPETQYF.

CDR3 DNA sequence: TGTGCCAGCAGTTACAAGAGGACAGGGGGTGAAGGTACGCAGTATTTT. Its protein is CASSYKRTGGEGTQYF. The chain links TRBV6-6 to TRBJ2-3, with TRBD1 identical over 10 bases. There are 16 residues in the CDR3. Germline V gene data show CDR1 as MNHNY and CDR2 as SVGAGI (reference sequence). With 2 bases clipped from V and 8 bases from J, the junction kept 10 bases outside the gene matches.

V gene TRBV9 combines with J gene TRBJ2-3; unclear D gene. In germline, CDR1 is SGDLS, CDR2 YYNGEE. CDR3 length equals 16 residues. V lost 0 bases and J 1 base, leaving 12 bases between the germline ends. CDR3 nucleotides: TGTGCCAGCAGCGTAGGGGGTAGTCGGGGCACAGATACGCAGTATTTT. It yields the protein CASSVGGSRGTDTQYF.

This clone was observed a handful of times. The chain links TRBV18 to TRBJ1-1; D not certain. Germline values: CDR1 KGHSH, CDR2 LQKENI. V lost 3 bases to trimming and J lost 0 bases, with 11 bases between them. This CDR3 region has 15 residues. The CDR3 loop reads CASSPLFGMNTEAFF. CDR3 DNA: TGTGCCAGCTCACCCCTATTTGGGATGAACACTGAAGCTTTCTTT.

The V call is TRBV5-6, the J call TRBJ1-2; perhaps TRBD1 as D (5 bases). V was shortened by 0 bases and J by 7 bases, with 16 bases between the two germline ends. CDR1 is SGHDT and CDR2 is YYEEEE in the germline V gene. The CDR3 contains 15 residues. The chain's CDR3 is CASSLVRPDGGGYTF. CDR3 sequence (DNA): TGTGCCAGCAGCTTGGTTAGGCCCGACGGGGGTGGCTACACCTTC. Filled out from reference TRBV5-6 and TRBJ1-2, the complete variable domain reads DAGVTQSPTHLIKTRGQQVTLRCSPKSGHDTVSWYQQALGQGPQFIFQYYEEEERQRGNFPDRFSGHQFPNYSSELNVNALLLGDSALYLCASSLVRPDGGGYTFGSGTRLTVV.

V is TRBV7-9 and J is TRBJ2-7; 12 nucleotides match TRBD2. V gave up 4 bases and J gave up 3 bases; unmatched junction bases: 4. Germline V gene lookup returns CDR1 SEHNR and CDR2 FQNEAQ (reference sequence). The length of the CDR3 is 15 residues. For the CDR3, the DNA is TGTGCCAGCAGCTCTGGGACTAGCGGGTTCTACGAGCAGTACTTC. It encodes CASSSGTSGFYEQYF.

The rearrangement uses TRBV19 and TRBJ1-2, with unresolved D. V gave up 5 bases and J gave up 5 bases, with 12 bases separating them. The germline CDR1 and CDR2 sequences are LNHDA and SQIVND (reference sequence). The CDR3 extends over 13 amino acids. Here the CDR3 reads CASSPNSLYGYTF. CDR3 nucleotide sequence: TGTGCCAGTAGTCCCAATAGCTTATATGGCTACACCTTC.

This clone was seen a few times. This CDR3 reads CASSLVGFSGNTIYF. In DNA form, the CDR3 reads TGTGCCAGCAGCTTGGTCGGCTTTTCTGGAAACACCATATATTTT. The chain is built from TRBV5-6 and TRBJ1-3; D ambiguous. Germline lookup yields CDR1 SGHDT and CDR2 YYEEEE. The CDR3 totals 15 residues. The V gene lost 0 bases and the J gene lost 1 base, with 8 bases spanning the gap. Filled out from reference TRBV5-6 and TRBJ1-3, the complete variable domain reads DAGVTQSPTHLIKTRGQQVTLRCSPKSGHDTVSWYQQALGQGPQFIFQYYEEEERQRGNFPDRFSGHQFPNYSSELNVNALLLGDSALYLCASSLVGFSGNTIYFGEGSWLTVV.

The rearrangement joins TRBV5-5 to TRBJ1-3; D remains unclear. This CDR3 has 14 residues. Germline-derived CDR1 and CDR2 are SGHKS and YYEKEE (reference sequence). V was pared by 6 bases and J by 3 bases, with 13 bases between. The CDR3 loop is CASNLVLGGNTIYF. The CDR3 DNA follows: TGTGCCAGCAACTTAGTTTTAGGTGGAAACACCATATATTTT.

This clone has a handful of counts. The CDR3 reads CASSFGGLNTEAFF. CDR3 nucleotide sequence: TGCGCCAGCAGCTTCGGGGGTCTGAACACTGAAGCTTTCTTT. The chain uses TRBV5-1 and TRBJ1-1, with D possibly TRBD1 on 5 matching bases. Germline assignment: CDR1 SGHRS and CDR2 YFSETQ. This CDR3 spans 14 amino acids. Between the trimmed V and J ends, which lost 2 bases and 0 bases, there was a span of 8 bases.

The CDR3 is CASSSEHYSYEQYF. For the CDR3, the DNA is TGTGCCAGCAGCTCAGAACACTACTCCTACGAGCAGTACTTC. V gene TRBV7-6 combines with J gene TRBJ2-7; no clear D gene. Germline V gives CDR1 SGHVS, CDR2 FNYEAQ. This CDR3 contains 14 residues. V lost 4 bases and J 0 bases, leaving 10 bases between the germline ends.

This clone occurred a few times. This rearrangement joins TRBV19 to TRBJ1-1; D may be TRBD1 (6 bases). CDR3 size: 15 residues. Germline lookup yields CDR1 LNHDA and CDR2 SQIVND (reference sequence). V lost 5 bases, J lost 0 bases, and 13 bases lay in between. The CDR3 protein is CASSPRGQLNTEAFF. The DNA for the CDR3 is TGTGCCAGTAGTCCGCGCGGACAGTTGAACACTGAAGCTTTCTTT.

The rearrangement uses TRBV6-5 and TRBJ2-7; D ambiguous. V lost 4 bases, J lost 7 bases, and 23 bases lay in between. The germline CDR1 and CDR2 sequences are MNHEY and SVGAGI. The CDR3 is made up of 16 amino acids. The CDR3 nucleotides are TGTGCCAGCAGTTCCTTTTCCGGGCCCCGCCCGAGGGAGCAGTACTTC. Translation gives CASSSFSGPRPREQYF.

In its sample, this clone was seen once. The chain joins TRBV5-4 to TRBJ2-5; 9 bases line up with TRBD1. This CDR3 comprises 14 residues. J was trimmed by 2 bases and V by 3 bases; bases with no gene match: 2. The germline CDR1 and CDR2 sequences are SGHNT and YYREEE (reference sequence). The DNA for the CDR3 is TGTGCCAGCAGCTCTGGACAGGGGCAAGAGACCCAGTACTTC. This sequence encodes CASSSGQGQETQYF.

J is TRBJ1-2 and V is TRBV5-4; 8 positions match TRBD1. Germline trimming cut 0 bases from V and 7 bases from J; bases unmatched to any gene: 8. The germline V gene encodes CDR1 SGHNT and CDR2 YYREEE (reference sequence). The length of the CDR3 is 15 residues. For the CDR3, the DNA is TGTGCCAGCAGCTTGGCCGGACAGGGTAAGAGTGGCTACACCTTC. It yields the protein CASSLAGQGKSGYTF.

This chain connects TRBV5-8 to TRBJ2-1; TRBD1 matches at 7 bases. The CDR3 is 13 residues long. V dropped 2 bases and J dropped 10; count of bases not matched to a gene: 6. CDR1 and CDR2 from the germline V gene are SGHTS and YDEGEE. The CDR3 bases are TGTGCCAGCAGCTTCGCGACAGGGCAGGAGCAGTTCTTC. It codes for CASSFATGQEQFF.

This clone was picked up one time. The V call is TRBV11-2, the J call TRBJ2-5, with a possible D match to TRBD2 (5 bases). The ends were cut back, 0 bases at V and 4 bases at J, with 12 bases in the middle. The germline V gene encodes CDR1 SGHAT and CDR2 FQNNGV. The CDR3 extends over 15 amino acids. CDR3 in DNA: TGTGCCAGCAGCTTAGACCCAAGCCGGGGAGAGACCCAGTACTTC. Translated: CASSLDPSRGETQYF.

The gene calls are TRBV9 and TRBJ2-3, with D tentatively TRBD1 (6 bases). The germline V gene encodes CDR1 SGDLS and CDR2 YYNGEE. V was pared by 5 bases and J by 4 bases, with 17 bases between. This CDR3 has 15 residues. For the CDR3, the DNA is TGTGCCAGCAGGGCCAGGGGCCAACCATCAGATACGCAGTATTTT. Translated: CASRARGQPSDTQYF. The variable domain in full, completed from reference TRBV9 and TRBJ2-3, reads DSGVTQTPKHLITATGQRVTLRCSPRSGDLSVYWYQQSLDQGLQFLIQYYNGEERAKGNILERFSAQQFPDLHSELNLSSLELGDSALYFCASRARGQPSDTQYFGPGTRLTVL.

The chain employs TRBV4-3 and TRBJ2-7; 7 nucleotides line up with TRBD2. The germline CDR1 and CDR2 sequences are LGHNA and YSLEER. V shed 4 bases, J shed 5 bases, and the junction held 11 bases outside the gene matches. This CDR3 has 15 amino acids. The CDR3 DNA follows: TGCGCCAGCAGCCCAATCGGGCGGGAGTCGGACGAGCAGTACTTC. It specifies CASSPIGRESDEQYF.

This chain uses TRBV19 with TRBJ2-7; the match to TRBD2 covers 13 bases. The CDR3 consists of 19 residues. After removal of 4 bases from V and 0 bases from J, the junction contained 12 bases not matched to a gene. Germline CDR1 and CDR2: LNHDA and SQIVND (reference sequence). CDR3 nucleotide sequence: TGTGCCAGTAGTACCCGGACTAGCGGGAGTGGGACGACCTCCTACGAGCAGTACTTC. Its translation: CASSTRTSGSGTTSYEQYF.

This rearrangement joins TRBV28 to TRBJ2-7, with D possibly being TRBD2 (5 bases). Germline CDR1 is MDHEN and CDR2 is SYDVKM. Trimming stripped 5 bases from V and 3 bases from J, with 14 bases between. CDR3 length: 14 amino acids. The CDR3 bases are TGTGCCAGCAGTCAGGCGGGCACAATCTACGAGCAGTACTTC. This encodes CASSQAGTIYEQYF. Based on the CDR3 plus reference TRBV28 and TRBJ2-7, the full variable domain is DVKVTQSSRYLVKRTGEKVFLECVQDMDHENMFWYRQDPGLGLRLIYFSYDVKMKEKGDIPEGYSVSREKKERFSLILESASTNQTSMYLCASSQAGTIYEQYFGPGTRLTVT.

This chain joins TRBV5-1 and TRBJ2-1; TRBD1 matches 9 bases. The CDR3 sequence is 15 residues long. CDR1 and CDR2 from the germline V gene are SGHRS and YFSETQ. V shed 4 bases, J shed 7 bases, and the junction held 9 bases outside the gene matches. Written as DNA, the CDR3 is TGCGCCAGCAGCGCCCCCGGGACAGGGAGGAATGAGCAGTTCTTC. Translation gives CASSAPGTGRNEQFF.

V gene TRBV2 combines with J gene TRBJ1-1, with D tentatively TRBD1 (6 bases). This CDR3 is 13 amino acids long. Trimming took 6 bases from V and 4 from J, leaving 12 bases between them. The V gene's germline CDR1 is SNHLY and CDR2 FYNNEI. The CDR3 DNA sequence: TGTGCCAGCAGCGGGGGGCGCGTCACTGAAGCTTTCTTT. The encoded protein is CASSGGRVTEAFF.

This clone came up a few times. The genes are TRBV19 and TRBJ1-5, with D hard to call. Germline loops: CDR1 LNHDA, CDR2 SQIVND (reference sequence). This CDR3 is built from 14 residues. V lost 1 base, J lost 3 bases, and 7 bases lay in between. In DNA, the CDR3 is TGTGCCAGTAGTATAGGGGCGGACAATCAGCCCCAGCATTTT. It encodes CASSIGADNQPQHF. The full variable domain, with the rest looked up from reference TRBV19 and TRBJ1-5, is DGGITQSPKYLFRKEGQNVTLSCEQNLNHDAMYWYRQDPGQGLRLIYYSQIVNDFQKGDIAEGYSVSREKKESFPLTVTSAQKNPTAFYLCASSIGADNQPQHFGDGTRLSIL.

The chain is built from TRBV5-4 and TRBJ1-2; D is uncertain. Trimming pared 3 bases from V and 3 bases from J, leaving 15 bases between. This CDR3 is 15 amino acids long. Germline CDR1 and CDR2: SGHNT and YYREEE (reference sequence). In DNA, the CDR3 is TGTGCCAGCAGCTCGGGAGGGTGGGAGGACTATGGCTACACCTTC. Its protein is CASSSGGWEDYGYTF.